The sequence of this T cell receptor beta chain was determined in a study of shared clonotypes between healthy human individuals. Findings and caveats of the study: Sharing of clonotypes among donors was expected to vary with sequencing depth.

The assay was carried out at the deep level. TCRdb keeps only in-frame clones here, not all; method: immunoSEQ multiplex PCR. The sample lists 450,000 to 500,000 clones; 70% to 80% were seen once. With respect to this clone: What it binds is not known.

Sequenced sample: PBMCs. The source is a woman in her thirties or forties in good health. Some clones in this sample may be carry-over from other donors' samples.

Here the CDR3 reads CASSLGSGFETQYF. The CDR3 DNA reads as TGCGCCAGCAGCTTGGGGTCAGGGTTCGAGACCCAGTACTTC. The rearrangement links TRBV5-1 to TRBJ2-5; possibly TRBD1 for D (5 bases). Trimming pared 0 bases from V and 5 bases from J, leaving 11 bases between. The CDR3 sequence is 14 residues long. Germline V gives CDR1 SGHRS, CDR2 YFSETQ. Together with reference TRBV5-1 and TRBJ2-5, the CDR3 gives the full variable domain: KAGVTQTPRYLIKTRGQQVTLSCSPISGHRSVSWYQQTPGQGLQFLFEYFSETQRNKGNFPGRFSGRQFSNSRSEMNVSTLELGDSALYLCASSLGSGFETQYFGPGTRLLVL.